The entry below describes one T cell receptor (beta chain). Germline lookup yields CDR1 MGHRA and CDR2 YSYEKL. The CDR3 spans 16 residues. V trimming: 8 bases; J trimming: 4 bases; junction bases outside the gene matches: 11. Investigators took RNA and DNA out together from 20-30 mg of unsorted bulk tissue. The data were obtained in a study of tumor-infiltrating lymphocytes in primary liver carcinoma. A constant-region primer served to make TCR beta cDNA from roughly 500 ng total RNA. ARM-PCR was slightly modified, and three nested multiplex PCR rounds with it gave rise to the TCR beta libraries. The opening two PCR rounds, ten to eleven cycles each, paired TRBV1-TRBV30 forward primers with a C-beta reverse primer. TCRdb re-derived calls from the multiplex PCR reads in MiXCR, one entry per CDR3 protein. The data show approximately 110,000 distinct CDR3 sequences, under 65% seen once.

The rearrangement joins TRBV4-1 to TRBJ2-3; 11 positions agree with TRBD2. Sequenced input: liver tumor tissue from sampling region 3. The subset was: tumor region T3, left-lateral pole. The TCR sequence derives from a woman aged 55-69 years with primary liver carcinoma and hepatitis B virus infection. The CDR3 DNA reads TGCGCCAGCGACCTTAGCGGGAGGGCCGGGGCAGATACGCAGTATTTT. It yields the protein CASDLSGRAGADTQYF.